This T cell receptor beta chain was identified in a study of blood T cell repertoires in COVID-19. Turning to the study itself: From the United States, Italy and Spain came samples of acute and convalescent COVID-19.

Per the original methods: Amplified reference gene primers provided the basis for estimating nucleated cell counts. TCRdb's table, derived via immunoSEQ multiplex PCR, lists solely in-frame clones and lacks some. The DNA was the basis for D and trimming; V, J and clone size are from that table. The data contain fewer than 350,000 clones, 85% of them singletons. Clinical history reported by participants formed the basis on which cohorts were assigned. No more than 2 weeks before study entry, exposed participants had met a case of COVID-19. The CDR3 is 18 residues long. The germline V gene encodes CDR1 SGHRS and CDR2 YFSETQ. Trimming took 2 bases from V and 5 from J; bases not matched to a gene: 14.

This chain links TRBV5-1 with TRBJ2-1; 9 nucleotides match TRBD2. The receptor was derived from a young woman who had been exposed to COVID-19. Sequencing input: PBMCs or T cells enriched from blood (not recorded which). CDR3 bases: TGCGCCAGCAGCTTTTTCAATACCGGGACTAGCAAGGACAATGAGCAGTTCTTC. Residues: CASSFFNTGTSKDNEQFF.